This T cell receptor beta chain comes out of a study of blood T cell repertoires in COVID-19. Germline V gene data show CDR1 as WNHNN and CDR2 as SYGVQD (reference sequence). The CDR3 is made up of 14 amino acids. Trimming cost V 8 bases and J 4 bases, with 17 bases left between them. Assay used: immunoSEQ multiplex PCR; TCRdb lists only in-frame clones, some missing. Of under 300,000 clones in the sample, about 79% were seen once. The material sequenced was peripheral blood. The chain links TRBV10-1 to TRBJ1-2, with a tentative D call TRBD1 (5 bases). The TCR comes from a man in his forties or fifties who had recovered from COVID-19. The CDR3 DNA is TGCGCCAGCCACGCGACAGACCAACCCTATGGCTACACCTTC. It yields the protein CASHATDQPYGYTF.